The 11 T cell receptor beta chains in this list originate from one sample, sequenced in a study of shared clonotypes between healthy human individuals (dated by TCRdb to between 2020 and 2021). The library was obtained by the immunoSEQ multiplex PCR assay. Here the immuneACCESS table is served through TCRdb, limited to in-frame sequences with V and J called. Missing clones are a known gap in these copies; in checked studies unresolved V genes cover under half, and the rest lacks a known reason. The sample table shows over 850,000 clones, and approximately 80% are seen once. The ten largest clones add up to under 0.6% of the sample. The sequencing sample was made of memory CD4+ T cells from PBMCs. The cell subset or site label corresponds to: CD45RA-negative fraction. These receptors were obtained from a man younger than 35 in good health. Some clones in this sample may be carry-over from other donors' samples.

V is TRBV5-1 and J is TRBJ1-4, with 9 bases matching TRBD1. The CDR3 runs to 15 residues. The V gene's germline CDR1 is SGHRS and CDR2 YFSETQ. The trim removed 0 bases at V and 8 bases at J, leaving 5 bases unmatched. The CDR3: CASSLGQGEWEKLFF. The CDR3, as DNA: TGCGCCAGCAGCTTGGGACAGGGGGAGTGGGAAAAACTGTTTTTT.

The chain links TRBV11-3 to TRBJ2-3; 8 bases fit TRBD2. The V gene end was trimmed by 5 bases and the J gene end by 5 bases; junction bases not matched to a gene: 9. The CDR3 spans 15 residues. Germline CDR1 reads SGHNT; CDR2 reads YENEEA. In nucleotides, the CDR3 is TGTGCCAGCAGCCGGGGGGGCGGGAGAGGAGATACGCAGTATTTT. As protein: CASSRGGGRGDTQYF.

V gene TRBV6-1 combines with J gene TRBJ1-3, with a tentative D call TRBD1 (5 bases). V lost 10 bases to trimming and J lost 0 bases, with 13 bases between them. Germline CDR1 MNHNS, CDR2 SASEGT. This CDR3 is built from 14 residues. This CDR3 reads CATWKGSSGNTIYF. CDR3 in DNA: TGTGCCACCTGGAAGGGGAGCTCTGGAAACACCATATATTTT.

The rearrangement joins TRBV9 to TRBJ1-1; D unresolved. Germline CDR1 and CDR2: SGDLS and YYNGEE. The V end was cut by 0 bases, the J end by 1 base, with 13 bases between. The CDR3 extends over 16 amino acids. As DNA, the CDR3 is TGTGCCAGCAGCGTAGACGGCGGCGCCCAGAACACTGAAGCTTTCTTT. It yields the protein CASSVDGGAQNTEAFF.

The V and J genes are TRBV5-1 and TRBJ2-3; possibly TRBD1 or TRBD2 for D (5 bases each). V was clipped by 0 bases and J by 4 bases, with 18 bases between them. CDR1 is SGHRS and CDR2 is YFSETQ in the germline V gene. This CDR3 is built from 17 residues. CDR3 in amino acids: CASSLDFGDQGADTQYF. CDR3 nucleotides: TGCGCCAGCAGCTTGGACTTCGGGGACCAAGGGGCAGATACGCAGTATTTT.

The chain is built from TRBV28 and TRBJ2-7; no definite D call. This CDR3 is 14 amino acids long. Germline CDR1 and CDR2: MDHEN and SYDVKM. Between the trimmed V and J ends, which lost 2 bases and 6 bases, there was a span of 14 bases. CDR3 sequence: CASSLGSSLREQYF. The CDR3 DNA is TGTGCCAGCAGTTTAGGGTCTAGTCTGCGCGAGCAGTACTTC. Full variable domain (rest looked up from reference TRBV28 and TRBJ2-7): DVKVTQSSRYLVKRTGEKVFLECVQDMDHENMFWYRQDPGLGLRLIYFSYDVKMKEKGDIPEGYSVSREKKERFSLILESASTNQTSMYLCASSLGSSLREQYFGPGTRLTVT.

The chain recombines TRBV7-3 with TRBJ2-1; D gene ambiguous. The germline gives CDR1 SGHTA, CDR2 FQGTGA. CDR3 length: 12 residues. V lost 5 bases and J 7 bases, leaving 9 bases between the germline ends. The chain's CDR3 is CASSRTRNEQFF. For the CDR3, the DNA is TGTGCCAGCAGCCGGACCCGGAATGAGCAGTTCTTC. Variable domain in full (rest from reference TRBV7-3 and TRBJ2-1): GAGVSQTPSNKVTEKGKYVELRCDPISGHTALYWYRQSLGQGPEFLIYFQGTGAADDSGLPNDRFFAVRPEGSVSTLKIQRTERGDSAVYLCASSRTRNEQFFGPGTRLTVL.

The chain joins TRBV29-1 to TRBJ2-3; 9 nucleotides line up with TRBD1. CDR1 SQVTM and CDR2 ANQGSEA come from the germline V gene. There are 14 residues in the CDR3. Trimming at V came to 6 bases and at J to 3 bases, leaving 7 bases not matched to a gene. The CDR3 sequence is CSVPTGGGTDTQYF. CDR3 sequence (DNA): TGCAGCGTCCCAACAGGGGGCGGGACAGATACGCAGTATTTT.

The rearrangement uses TRBV19 and TRBJ2-4, with D possibly matching TRBD1 (7 bases). This CDR3 spans 15 amino acids. V was cut by 4 bases and J by 3 bases, with 13 bases left in between. Germline loops: CDR1 LNHDA, CDR2 SQIVND (reference sequence). The CDR3 loop is CASSTGGWDKNIQYF. In DNA form, the CDR3 reads TGTGCCAGTAGTACAGGGGGGTGGGACAAAAACATTCAGTACTTC.

With regard to this clone: The junction does not match germline at one end; this may be a read error. The chain employs TRBV27 and TRBJ2-2; 7 bases agree with TRBD2. Germline V CDR1 and CDR2: MNHEY, SMNVEV (reference sequence). There are 15 residues in the CDR3. This CDR3 reads CASRFRGANTGELFF. The CDR3, as DNA: TGTGCCAGCCGTTTCCGGGGGGCGAACACCGGGGAGCTGTTTTTT.

The chain employs TRBV28 and TRBJ1-4, with D tentatively TRBD1 (5 bases). V was cut by 7 bases and J by 11 bases, with 23 bases left in between. The germline CDR1 and CDR2 sequences are MDHEN and SYDVKM. The CDR3 runs 15 residues. The CDR3 DNA is TGTGCCAGCATGGGGGAGGAAAGAGAGGGTGTGAAACTGTTTTTT. Protein sequence: CASMGEEREGVKLFF.